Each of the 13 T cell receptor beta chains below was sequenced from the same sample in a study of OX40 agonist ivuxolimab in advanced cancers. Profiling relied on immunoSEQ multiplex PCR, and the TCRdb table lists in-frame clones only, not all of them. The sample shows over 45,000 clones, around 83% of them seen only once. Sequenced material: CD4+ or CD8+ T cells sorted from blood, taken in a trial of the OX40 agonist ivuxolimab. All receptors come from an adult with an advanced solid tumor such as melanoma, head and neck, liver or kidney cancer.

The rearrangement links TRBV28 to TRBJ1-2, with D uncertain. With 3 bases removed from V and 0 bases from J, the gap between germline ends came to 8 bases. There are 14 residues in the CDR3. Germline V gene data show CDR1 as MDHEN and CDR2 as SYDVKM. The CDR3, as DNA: TGTGCCAGCAGTTTGTCCCTTCCTAACTATGGCTACACCTTC. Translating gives CASSLSLPNYGYTF.

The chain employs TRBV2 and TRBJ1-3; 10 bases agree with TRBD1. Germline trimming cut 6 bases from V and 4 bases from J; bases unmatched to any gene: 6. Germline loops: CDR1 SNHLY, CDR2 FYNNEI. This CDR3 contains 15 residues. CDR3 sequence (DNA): TGTGCCAGCAGAAGACAGGGGGCAGACGGAAACACCATATATTTT. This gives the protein CASRRQGADGNTIYF.

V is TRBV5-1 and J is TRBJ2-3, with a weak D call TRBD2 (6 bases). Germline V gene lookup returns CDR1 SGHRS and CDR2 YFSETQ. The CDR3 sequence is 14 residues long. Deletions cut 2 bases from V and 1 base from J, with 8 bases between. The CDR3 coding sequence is TGCGCCAGCAGCTTCGGGACTGGCACAGATACGCAGTATTTT. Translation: CASSFGTGTDTQYF.

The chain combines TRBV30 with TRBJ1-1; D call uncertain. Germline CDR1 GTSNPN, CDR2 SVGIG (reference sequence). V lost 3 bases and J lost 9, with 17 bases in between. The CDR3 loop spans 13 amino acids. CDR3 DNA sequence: TGTGCCTGGAGGGCAGCCAACGATTTAAAAGCTTTCTTT. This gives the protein CAWRAANDLKAFF.

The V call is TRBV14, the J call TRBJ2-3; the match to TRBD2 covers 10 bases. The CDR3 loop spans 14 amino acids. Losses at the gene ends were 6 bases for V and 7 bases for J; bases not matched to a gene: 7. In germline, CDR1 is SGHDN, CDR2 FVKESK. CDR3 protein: CASSPGTSVYTQYF. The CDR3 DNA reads TGTGCCAGCAGTCCCGGGACTAGCGTCTATACGCAGTATTTT.

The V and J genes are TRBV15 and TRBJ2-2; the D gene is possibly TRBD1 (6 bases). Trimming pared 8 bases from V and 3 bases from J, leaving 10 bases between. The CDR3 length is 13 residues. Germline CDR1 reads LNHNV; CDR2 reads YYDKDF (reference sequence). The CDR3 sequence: CATGTMYTGELFF. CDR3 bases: TGTGCCACCGGGACAATGTACACCGGGGAGCTGTTTTTT.

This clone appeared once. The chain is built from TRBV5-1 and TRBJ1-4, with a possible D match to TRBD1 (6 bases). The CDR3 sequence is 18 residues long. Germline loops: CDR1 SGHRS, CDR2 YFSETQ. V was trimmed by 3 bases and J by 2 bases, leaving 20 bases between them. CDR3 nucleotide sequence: TGCGCCAGCAGCTCCTGGGGTGGGGGCCAAGGGACTAATGAAAAACTGTTTTTT. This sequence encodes CASSSWGGGQGTNEKLFF.

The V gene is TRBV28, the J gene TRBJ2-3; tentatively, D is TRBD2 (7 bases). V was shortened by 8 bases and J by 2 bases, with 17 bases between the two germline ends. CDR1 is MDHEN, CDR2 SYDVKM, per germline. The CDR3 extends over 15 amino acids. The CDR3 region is CASPPRGGHTDTQYF. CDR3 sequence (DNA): TGTGCCAGCCCTCCGAGGGGGGGACACACAGATACGCAGTATTTT.

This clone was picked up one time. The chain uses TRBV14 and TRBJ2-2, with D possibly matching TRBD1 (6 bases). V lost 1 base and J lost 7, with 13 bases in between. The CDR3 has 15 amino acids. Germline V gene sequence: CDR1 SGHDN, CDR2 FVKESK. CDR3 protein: CASSQGQGWNGELFF. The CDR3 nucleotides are TGTGCCAGCAGCCAAGGCCAGGGGTGGAACGGGGAGCTGTTTTTT.

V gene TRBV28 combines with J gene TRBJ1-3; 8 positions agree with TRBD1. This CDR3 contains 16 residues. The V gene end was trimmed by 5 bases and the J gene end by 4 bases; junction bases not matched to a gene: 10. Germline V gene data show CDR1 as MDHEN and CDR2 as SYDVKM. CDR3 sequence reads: CASSPTQGAGGNTIYF. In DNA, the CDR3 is TGTGCCAGCAGTCCAACCCAGGGGGCGGGGGGAAACACCATATATTTT.

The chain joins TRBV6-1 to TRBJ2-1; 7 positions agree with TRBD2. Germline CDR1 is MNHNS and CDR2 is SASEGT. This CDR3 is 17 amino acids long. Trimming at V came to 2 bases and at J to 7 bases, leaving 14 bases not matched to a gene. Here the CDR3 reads CASSELGAGEGRNEQFF. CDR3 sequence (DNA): TGTGCCAGCAGTGAACTCGGGGCGGGAGAGGGGCGAAATGAGCAGTTCTTC.

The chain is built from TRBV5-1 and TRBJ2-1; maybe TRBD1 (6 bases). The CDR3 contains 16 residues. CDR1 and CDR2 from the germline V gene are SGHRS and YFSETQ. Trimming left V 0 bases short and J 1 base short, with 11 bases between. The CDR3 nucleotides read TGCGCCAGCAGCTTGGAGACAGGAAGTTCCTACAATGAGCAGTTCTTC. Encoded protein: CASSLETGSSYNEQFF. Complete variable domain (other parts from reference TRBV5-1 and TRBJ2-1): KAGVTQTPRYLIKTRGQQVTLSCSPISGHRSVSWYQQTPGQGLQFLFEYFSETQRNKGNFPGRFSGRQFSNSRSEMNVSTLELGDSALYLCASSLETGSSYNEQFFGPGTRLTVL.

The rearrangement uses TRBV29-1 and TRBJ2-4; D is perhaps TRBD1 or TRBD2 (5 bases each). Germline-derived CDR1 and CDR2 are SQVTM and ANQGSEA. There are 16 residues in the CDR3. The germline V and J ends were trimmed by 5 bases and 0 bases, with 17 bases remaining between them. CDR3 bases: TGCAGCGTTACCCGACAGATCGGAGGAGCCAAAAACATTCAGTACTTC. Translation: CSVTRQIGGAKNIQYF. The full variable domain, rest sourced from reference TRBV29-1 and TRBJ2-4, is SAVISQKPSRDICQRGTSLTIQCQVDSQVTMMFWYRQQPGQSLTLIATANQGSEATYESGFVIDKFPISRPNLTFSTLTVSNMSPEDSSIYLCSVTRQIGGAKNIQYFGAGTRLSVL.